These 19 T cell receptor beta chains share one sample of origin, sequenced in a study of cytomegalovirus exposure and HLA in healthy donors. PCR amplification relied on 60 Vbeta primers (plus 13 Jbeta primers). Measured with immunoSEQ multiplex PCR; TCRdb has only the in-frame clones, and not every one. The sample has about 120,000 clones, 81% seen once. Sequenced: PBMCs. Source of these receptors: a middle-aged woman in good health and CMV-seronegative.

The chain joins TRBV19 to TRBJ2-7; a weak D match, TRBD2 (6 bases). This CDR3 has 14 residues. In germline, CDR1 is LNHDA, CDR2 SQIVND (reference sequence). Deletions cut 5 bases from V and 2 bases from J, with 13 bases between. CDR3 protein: CASSASRETYEQYF. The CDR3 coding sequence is TGTGCCAGTAGTGCCTCCCGGGAGACCTACGAGCAGTACTTC.

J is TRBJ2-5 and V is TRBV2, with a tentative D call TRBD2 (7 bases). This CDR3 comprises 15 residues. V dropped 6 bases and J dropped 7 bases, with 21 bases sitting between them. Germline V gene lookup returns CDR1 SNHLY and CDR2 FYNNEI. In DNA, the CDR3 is TGTGCCAGCAGCGCAACCTCGGGGGGCGGCGGGACCCAGTACTTC. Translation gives CASSATSGGGGTQYF.

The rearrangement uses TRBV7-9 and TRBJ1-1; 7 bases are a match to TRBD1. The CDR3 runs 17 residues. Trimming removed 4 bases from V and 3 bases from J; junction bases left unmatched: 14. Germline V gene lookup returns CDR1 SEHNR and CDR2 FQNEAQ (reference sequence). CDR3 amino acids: CASSSTDRASEDTEAFF. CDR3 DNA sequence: TGTGCCAGCAGCTCGACCGACAGGGCTTCAGAGGACACTGAAGCTTTCTTT. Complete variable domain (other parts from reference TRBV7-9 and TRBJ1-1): DTGVSQNPRHKITKRGQNVTFRCDPISEHNRLYWYRQTLGQGPEFLTYFQNEAQLEKSRLLSDRFSAERPKGSFSTLEIQRTEQGDSAMYLCASSSTDRASEDTEAFFGQGTRLTVV.

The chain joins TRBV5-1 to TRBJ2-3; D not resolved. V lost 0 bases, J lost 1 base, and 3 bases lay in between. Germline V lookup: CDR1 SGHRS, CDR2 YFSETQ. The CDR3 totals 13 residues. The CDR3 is CASSLGGTDTQYF. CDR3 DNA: TGCGCCAGCAGCTTGGGAGGCACAGATACGCAGTATTTT.

The CDR3 reads CASSRTSGSYEQYF. The CDR3 DNA sequence: TGTGCCAGCAGCCGGACTAGCGGCTCCTACGAGCAGTACTTC. J is TRBJ2-7 and V is TRBV7-8; TRBD2 matches at 10 bases. J lost 0 bases, V lost 5 bases, and 1 base had no gene match. The CDR3 is made up of 14 amino acids. Germline loops: CDR1 SGHVS, CDR2 FQNEAQ.

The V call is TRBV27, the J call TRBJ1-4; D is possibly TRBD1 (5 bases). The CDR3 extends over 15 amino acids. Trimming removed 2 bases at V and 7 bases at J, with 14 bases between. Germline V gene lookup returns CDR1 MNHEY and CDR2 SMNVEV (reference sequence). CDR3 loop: CASSLGAASAEKLFF. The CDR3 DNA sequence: TGTGCCAGCAGTTTAGGGGCAGCCTCCGCTGAAAAACTGTTTTTT. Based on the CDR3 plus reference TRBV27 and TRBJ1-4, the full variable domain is EAQVTQNPRYLITVTGKKLTVTCSQNMNHEYMSWYRQDPGLGLRQIYYSMNVEVTDKGDVPEGYKVSRKEKRNFPLILESPSPNQTSLYFCASSLGAASAEKLFFGSGTQLSVL.

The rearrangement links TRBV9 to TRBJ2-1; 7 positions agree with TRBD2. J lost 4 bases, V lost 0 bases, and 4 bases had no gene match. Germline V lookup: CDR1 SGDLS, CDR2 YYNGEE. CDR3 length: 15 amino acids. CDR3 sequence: CASSVAPGGYNEQFF. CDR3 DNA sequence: TGTGCCAGCAGCGTAGCTCCGGGGGGATACAATGAGCAGTTCTTC.

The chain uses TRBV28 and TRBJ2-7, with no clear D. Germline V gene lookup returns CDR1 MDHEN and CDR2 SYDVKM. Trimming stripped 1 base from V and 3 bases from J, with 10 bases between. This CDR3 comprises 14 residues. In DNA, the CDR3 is TGTGCCAGCAGTTTATCCGGGTCAATCTACGAGCAGTACTTC. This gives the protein CASSLSGSIYEQYF.

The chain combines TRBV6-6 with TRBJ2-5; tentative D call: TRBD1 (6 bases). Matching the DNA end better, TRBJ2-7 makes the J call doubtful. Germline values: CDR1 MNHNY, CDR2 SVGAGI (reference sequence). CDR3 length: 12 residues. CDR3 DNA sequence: TGTGCCAGCAGTCAGGACAGCTACGAGCAGTACTTC. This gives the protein CASSQDSYEQYF.

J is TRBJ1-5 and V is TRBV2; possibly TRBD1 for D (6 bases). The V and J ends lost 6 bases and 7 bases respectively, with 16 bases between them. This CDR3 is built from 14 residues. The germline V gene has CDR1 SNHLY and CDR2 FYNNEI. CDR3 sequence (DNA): TGTGCCAGCAGCCGAACAGGGTCAGGCCAGCCCCAGCATTTT. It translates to CASSRTGSGQPQHF.

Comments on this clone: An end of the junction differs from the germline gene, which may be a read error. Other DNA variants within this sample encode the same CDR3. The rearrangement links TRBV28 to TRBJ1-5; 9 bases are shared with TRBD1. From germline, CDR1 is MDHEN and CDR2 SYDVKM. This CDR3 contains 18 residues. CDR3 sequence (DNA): TGTGCTAGCAGTACTATAAGACCGGGACAGGGTAGCAATCAGCCCCAGCATTTT. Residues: CASSTIRPGQGSNQPQHF. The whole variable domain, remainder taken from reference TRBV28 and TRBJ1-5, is DVKVTQSSRYLVKRTGEKVFLECVQDMDHENMFWYRQDPGLGLRLIYFSYDVKMKEKGDIPEGYSVSREKKERFSLILESASTNQTSMYLCASSTIRPGQGSNQPQHFGDGTRLSIL.

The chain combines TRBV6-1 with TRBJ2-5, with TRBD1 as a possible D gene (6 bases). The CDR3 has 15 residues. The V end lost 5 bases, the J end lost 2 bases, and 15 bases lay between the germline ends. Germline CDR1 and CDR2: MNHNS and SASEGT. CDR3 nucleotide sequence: TGTGCCAGCAGTAGTTTTTGGGGACATCAAGAGACCCAGTACTTC. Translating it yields CASSSFWGHQETQYF.

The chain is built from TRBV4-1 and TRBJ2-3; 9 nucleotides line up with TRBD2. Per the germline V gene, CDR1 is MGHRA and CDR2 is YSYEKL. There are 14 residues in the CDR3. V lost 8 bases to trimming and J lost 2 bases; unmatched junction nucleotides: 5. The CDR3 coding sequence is TGCGCCAGCCGGCCTAGCGGGAACACAGATACGCAGTATTTT. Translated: CASRPSGNTDTQYF.

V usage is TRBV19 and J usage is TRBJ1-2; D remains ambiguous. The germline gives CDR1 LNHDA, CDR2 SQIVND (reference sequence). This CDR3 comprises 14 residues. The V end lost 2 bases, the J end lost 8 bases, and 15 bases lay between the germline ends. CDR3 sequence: CASSIQARERGYTF. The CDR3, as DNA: TGTGCCAGTAGTATACAGGCTCGGGAGCGAGGCTACACCTTC.

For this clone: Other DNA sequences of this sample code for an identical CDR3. The DNA for the CDR3 is TGTGCCAGCAGCTTAGGGGGACAGGGGGCGTACGAGCAGTACTTC. This gives the protein CASSLGGQGAYEQYF. The V gene is TRBV7-2, the J gene TRBJ2-7, with 12 bases aligning to TRBD1. Germline CDR1 and CDR2: SGHTA and FQGNSA. With 1 base clipped from V and 4 bases from J, the junction kept 2 bases outside the gene matches. This CDR3 contains 15 residues. Looking up the rest from reference TRBV7-2 and TRBJ2-7 gives the full variable domain: GAGVSQSPSNKVTEKGKDVELRCDPISGHTALYWYRQSLGQGLEFLIYFQGNSAPDKSGLPSDRFSAERTGGSVSTLTIQRTQQEDSAVYLCASSLGGQGAYEQYFGPGTRLTVT.

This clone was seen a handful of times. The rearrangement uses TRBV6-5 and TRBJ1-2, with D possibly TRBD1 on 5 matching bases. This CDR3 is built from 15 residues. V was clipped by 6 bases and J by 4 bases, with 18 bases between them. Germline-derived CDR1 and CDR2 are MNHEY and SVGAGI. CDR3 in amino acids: CASRRGTGGTYGYTF. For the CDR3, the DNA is TGTGCCAGCAGAAGGGGAACAGGAGGGACCTATGGCTACACCTTC.

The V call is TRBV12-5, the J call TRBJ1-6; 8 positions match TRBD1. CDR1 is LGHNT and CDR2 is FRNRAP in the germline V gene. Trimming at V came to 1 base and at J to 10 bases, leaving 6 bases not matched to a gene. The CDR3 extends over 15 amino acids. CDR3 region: CASGLDQGARSPLHF. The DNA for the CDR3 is TGTGCTAGTGGTTTGGATCAGGGGGCGCGATCACCCCTCCACTTT.

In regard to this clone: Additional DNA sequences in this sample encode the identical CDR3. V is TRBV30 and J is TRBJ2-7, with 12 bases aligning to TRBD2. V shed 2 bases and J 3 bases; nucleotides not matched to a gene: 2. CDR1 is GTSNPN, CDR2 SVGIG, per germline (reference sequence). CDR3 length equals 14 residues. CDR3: CAWSRTSGDYEQYF. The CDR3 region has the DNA TGTGCCTGGAGTCGGACTAGCGGGGACTACGAGCAGTACTTC.

The CDR3 bases are TGCGCCAGCAGCTTGACTAGCGGGGCCTCCTACGAGCAGTACTTC. Its translation is CASSLTSGASYEQYF. The chain joins TRBV5-1 to TRBJ2-7; 10 bases are a match to TRBD2. The CDR3 has 15 amino acids. Germline CDR1 SGHRS, CDR2 YFSETQ. With V trimmed by 1 base and J by 0 bases, 1 base remained unmatched.